These 6 T cell receptor beta chains were sequenced from one sample in a study of blood T cell repertoires in COVID-19. Assay used: immunoSEQ multiplex PCR; TCRdb lists only in-frame clones, some missing. The table lists about 340,000 clones, approximately 91% of them singletons. The sequencing input was peripheral blood. The receptors were sampled from a woman in her seventies with COVID-19, enrolled during active disease.

This chain joins TRBV3-1 (or the pseudogene TRBV3-2) and TRBJ2-1; 7 bases align to TRBD1. V lost 0 bases and J lost 10; bases outside the gene matches: 9. The CDR3 is 15 residues long. The germline gives CDR1 LGHDT, CDR2 YNNKEL (reference sequence). CDR3: CASSQDTGQIKEQFF. Here the CDR3 DNA reads TGTGCCAGCAGCCAAGATACGGGACAGATAAAGGAGCAGTTCTTC.

CDR3 region: CASSLGTGAEAFF. The CDR3 nucleotides are TGCGCCAGCAGCTTGGGCACAGGAGCTGAAGCTTTCTTT. The chain combines TRBV5-1 with TRBJ1-1; weak D call: TRBD1 (5 bases). CDR3 length equals 13 residues. Germline CDR1 and CDR2: SGHRS and YFSETQ. Trimming shortened V by 0 bases and J by 6 bases, and 9 bases separated the two germline ends.

The V and J genes are TRBV5-6 and TRBJ2-7; TRBD1 is a possible D gene (6 bases). CDR1 SGHDT and CDR2 YYEEEE come from the germline V gene. This CDR3 comprises 16 residues. V was shortened by 4 bases and J by 2 bases, with 19 bases between the two germline ends. This chain's CDR3 is CASSDSTGIPAYEQYF. The CDR3 coding sequence is TGTGCCAGCAGCGATTCTACAGGGATCCCGGCCTACGAGCAGTACTTC.

The chain carries TRBV12-3 or TRBV12-4 and TRBJ2-1, with D perhaps TRBD2 (6 bases). The CDR3 spans 11 residues. V dropped 11 bases and J dropped 7 bases, with 12 bases sitting between them. CDR3 coding DNA: TGTGCCGCCACTCGGGGGAATGAGCAGTTCTTC. This codes for CAATRGNEQFF.

V and J are TRBV24-1 and TRBJ1-3, with 9 bases that match TRBD1. The CDR3 extends over 14 amino acids. Germline trimming cut 12 bases from V and 0 bases from J; bases unmatched to any gene: 5. The germline CDR1 and CDR2 sequences are KGHDR and SFDVKD. CDR3 protein: CARGTGCSGNTIYF. In DNA, the CDR3 is TGTGCCCGGGGGACAGGGTGCTCTGGAAACACCATATATTTT.

This chain uses TRBV5-3 with TRBJ2-7; 7 bases align to TRBD1. TRBV5-3 is treated as an ORF (open reading frame) with a function not yet certain. This CDR3 region has 15 residues. Trimming took 2 bases from V and 2 from J; bases not matched to a gene: 7. This CDR3 reads CARSLLRDSPYEQYF. The CDR3 nucleotides read TGTGCCAGAAGCTTATTACGGGACAGTCCCTACGAGCAGTACTTC.